These 10 T cell receptor beta chains were sequenced from one sample in a study of blood T cell repertoires in COVID-19. The data were produced by immunoSEQ multiplex PCR, yet TCRdb's version contains in-frame clones alone and is incomplete. The table has about 30,000 clones, more than 75% seen once. Sequenced: peripheral blood. These receptors were taken from an elderly man with acute or convalescent COVID-19.

This sequence joins TRBV5-1 and TRBJ2-7, with 10 bases matching TRBD1. There are 17 residues in the CDR3. Trimming at V came to 5 bases and at J to 4 bases, leaving 15 bases not matched to a gene. The germline CDR1 and CDR2 sequences are SGHRS and YFSETQ. The CDR3 is CASSLAYRTGGQYEQYF. CDR3 nucleotides: TGCGCCAGCAGTCTGGCCTACCGGACAGGGGGGCAGTACGAGCAGTACTTC.

V usage is TRBV7-2 and J usage is TRBJ2-2, with a possible D match to TRBD2 (6 bases). CDR1 SGHTA and CDR2 FQGNSA come from the germline V gene. The length of the CDR3 is 14 residues. V was trimmed by 6 bases and J by 4 bases, leaving 12 bases between them. This chain's CDR3 is CASRPGVGTGELFF. CDR3 bases: TGTGCCAGCAGACCGGGGGTCGGCACCGGGGAGCTGTTTTTT.

This chain joins TRBV2 and TRBJ1-4; D gene unclear. The germline V and J ends were trimmed by 3 bases and 6 bases, with 2 bases remaining between them. The CDR3 runs to 11 residues. Germline V gene lookup returns CDR1 SNHLY and CDR2 FYNNEI. CDR3 bases: TGTGCCAGCAGTGACGATGAAAAACTGTTTTTT. It codes for CASSDDEKLFF. The full variable domain, completed using reference TRBV2 and TRBJ1-4, is EPEVTQTPSHQVTQMGQEVILRCVPISNHLYFYWYRQILGQKVEFLVSFYNNEISEKSEIFDDQFSVERPDGSNFTLKIRSTKLEDSAMYFCASSDDEKLFFGSGTQLSVL.

The V gene is TRBV12-5, the J gene TRBJ2-1; 7 nucleotides line up with TRBD1. In germline, CDR1 is LGHNT, CDR2 FRNRAP. Trimming took 6 bases from V and 7 from J; bases not matched to a gene: 9. There are 14 residues in the CDR3. DNA for the CDR3: TGTGCTAGTGGATCCTACGGGACAGTTAATGAGCAGTTCTTC. Its translation is CASGSYGTVNEQFF. Drawing the rest from reference TRBV12-5 and TRBJ2-1, the complete variable domain is DARVTQTPRHKVTEMGQEVTMRCQPILGHNTVFWYRQTMMQGLELLAYFRNRAPLDDSGMPKDRFSAEMPDATLATLKIQPSEPRDSAVYFCASGSYGTVNEQFFGPGTRLTVL.

The chain employs TRBV10-2 and TRBJ1-1, with a weak D call TRBD1 (5 bases). CDR1 is WSHSY and CDR2 is SAAADI in the germline V gene. The V gene lost 7 bases and the J gene lost 4 bases, with 16 bases spanning the gap. The CDR3 length is 14 residues. CDR3 loop: CASTRDSRGTEAFF. In nucleotides, the CDR3 is TGCGCCAGCACTCGGGACTCTCGGGGCACTGAAGCTTTCTTT.

The chain couples TRBV6-6 to TRBJ2-5; D is possibly TRBD2 (5 bases). The CDR3 has 14 amino acids. Germline CDR1 is MNHNY and CDR2 is SVGAGI (reference sequence). The V gene lost 11 bases and the J gene lost 3 bases, with 19 bases spanning the gap. The chain's CDR3 is CAGSRSGIEETQYF. CDR3 sequence (DNA): TGTGCCGGATCACGATCGGGGATCGAAGAGACCCAGTACTTC.

The chain recombines TRBV10-3 with TRBJ2-5; 7 bases line up with TRBD2. The CDR3 covers 15 residues. Unmatched junction bases numbered 16, after V lost 8 bases and J lost 7 bases. In germline, CDR1 is ENHRY, CDR2 SYGVKD. The DNA of the CDR3 is TGTGCCATCGGTAACTCCGGGACCGGCGGGGGGACCCAGTACTTC. This sequence encodes CAIGNSGTGGGTQYF.

The chain couples TRBV29-1 to TRBJ2-1, with D hard to call. This CDR3 spans 13 amino acids. V was clipped by 1 base and J by 5 bases, with 9 bases between them. Per germline, CDR1 SQVTM and CDR2 ANQGSEA. The CDR3 sequence: CSVEVTRNNEQFF. The CDR3, as DNA: TGCAGCGTTGAAGTGACAAGAAACAATGAGCAGTTCTTC.

The chain joins TRBV7-9 to TRBJ1-6; 8 bases match TRBD1. This CDR3 is built from 15 residues. Per the germline V gene, CDR1 is SEHNR and CDR2 is FQNEAQ (reference sequence). With 2 bases clipped from V and 8 bases from J, the junction kept 5 bases outside the gene matches. The CDR3 spells CASSLQGAGDSPLHF. For the CDR3, the DNA is TGTGCCAGCAGCTTACAGGGGGCTGGGGATTCACCCCTCCACTTT.

This chain links TRBV6-2 or TRBV6-3 with TRBJ2-5; possibly TRBD2 for D (5 bases). Germline CDR1 is MNHEY and CDR2 is SVGEGT. The CDR3 spans 13 residues. Trimming cost V 0 bases and J 3 bases, with 5 bases left between them. The CDR3 DNA reads TGTGCCAGCAGTTACTCGCGGGAAGAGACCCAGTACTTC. It yields the protein CASSYSREETQYF.